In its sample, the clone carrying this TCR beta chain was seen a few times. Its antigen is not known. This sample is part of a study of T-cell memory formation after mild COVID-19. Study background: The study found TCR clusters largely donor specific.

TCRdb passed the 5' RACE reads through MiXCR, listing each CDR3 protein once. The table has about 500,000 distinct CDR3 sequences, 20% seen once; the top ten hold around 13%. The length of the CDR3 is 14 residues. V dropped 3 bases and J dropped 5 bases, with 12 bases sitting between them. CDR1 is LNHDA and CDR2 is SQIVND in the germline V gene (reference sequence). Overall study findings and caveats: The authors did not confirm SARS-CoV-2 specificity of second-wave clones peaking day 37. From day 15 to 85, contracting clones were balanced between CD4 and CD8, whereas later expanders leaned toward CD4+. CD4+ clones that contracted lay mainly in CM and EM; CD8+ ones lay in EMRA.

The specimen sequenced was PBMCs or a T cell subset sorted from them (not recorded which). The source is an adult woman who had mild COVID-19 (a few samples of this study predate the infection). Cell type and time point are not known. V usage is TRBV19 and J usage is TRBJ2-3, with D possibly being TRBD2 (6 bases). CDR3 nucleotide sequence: TGTGCCAGTAGTATTGTCGGGAGTGGAGATACGCAGTATTTT. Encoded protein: CASSIVGSGDTQYF.